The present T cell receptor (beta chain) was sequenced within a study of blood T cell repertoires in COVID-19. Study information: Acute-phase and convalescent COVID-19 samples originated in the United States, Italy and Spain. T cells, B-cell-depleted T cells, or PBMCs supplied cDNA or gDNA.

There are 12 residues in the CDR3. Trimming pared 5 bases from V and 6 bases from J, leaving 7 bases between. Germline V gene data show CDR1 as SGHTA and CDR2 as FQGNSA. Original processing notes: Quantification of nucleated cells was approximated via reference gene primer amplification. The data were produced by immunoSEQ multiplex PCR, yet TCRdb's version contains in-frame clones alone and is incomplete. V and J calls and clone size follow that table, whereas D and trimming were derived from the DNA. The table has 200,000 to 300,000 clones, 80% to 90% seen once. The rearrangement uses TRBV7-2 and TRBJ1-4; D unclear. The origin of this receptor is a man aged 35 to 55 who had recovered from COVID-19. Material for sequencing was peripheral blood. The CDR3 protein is CASSLNHEKLFF. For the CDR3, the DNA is TGTGCCAGCAGCCTAAACCATGAAAAACTGTTTTTT.